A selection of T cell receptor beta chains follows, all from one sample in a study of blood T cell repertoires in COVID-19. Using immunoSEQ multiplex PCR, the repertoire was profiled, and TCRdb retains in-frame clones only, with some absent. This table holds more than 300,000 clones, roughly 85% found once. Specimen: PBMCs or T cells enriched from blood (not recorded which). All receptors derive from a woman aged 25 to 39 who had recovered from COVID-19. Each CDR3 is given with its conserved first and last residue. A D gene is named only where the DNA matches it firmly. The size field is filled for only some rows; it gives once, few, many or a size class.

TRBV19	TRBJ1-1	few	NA	CASSITSGRAFF	TGTGCCAGTAGTATTACCTCGGGGAGGGCTTTCTTT
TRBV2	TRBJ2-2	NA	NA	CASTRVVRTGELFF	TGTGCCAGCACCAGGGTTGTGAGGACCGGGGAGCTGTTTTTT
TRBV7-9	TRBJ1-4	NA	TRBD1	CASSPGTGGEKLFF	TGTGCCAGCAGCCCAGGGACAGGGGGTGAAAAACTGTTTTTT
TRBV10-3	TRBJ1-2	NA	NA	CAISESGGVPGYTF	TGTGCCATCAGTGAGTCGGGGGGGGTTCCTGGCTACACCTTC
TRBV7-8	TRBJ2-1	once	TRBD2	CASSLRGRGASEQFF	TGTGCCAGCAGCTTAAGAGGGCGGGGGGCCAGTGAGCAGTTCTTC
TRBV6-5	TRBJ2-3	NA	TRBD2	CASQRGESTDTQYF	TGTGCCAGTCAGCGGGGGGAAAGCACAGATACGCAGTATTTT
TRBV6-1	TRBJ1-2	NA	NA	CASSETGDYGYTF	TGTGCCAGCAGTGAAACGGGGGACTATGGCTACACCTTC
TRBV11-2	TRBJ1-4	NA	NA	CASSSRGGSTNEKLFF	TGTGCCAGCAGCTCCCGAGGCGGGTCAACTAATGAAAAACTGTTTTTT
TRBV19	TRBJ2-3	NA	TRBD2	CASSMSLAGGDTQYF	TGTGCCAGTAGTATGTCACTAGCGGGGGGAGATACGCAGTATTTT
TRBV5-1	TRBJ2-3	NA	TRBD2	CASSLEGAGGPGTDTQYF	TGCGCCAGCAGCTTGGAGGGAGCGGGGGGGCCGGGCACAGATACGCAGTATTTT
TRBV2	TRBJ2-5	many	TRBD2	CASRLGLADPRSAQYF	TGTGCCAGCAGATTAGGACTAGCCGACCCCAGATCGGCCCAGTACTTC
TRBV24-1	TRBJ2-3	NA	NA	CATSESRGFGTDTQYF	TGTGCCACCAGTGAATCTCGGGGTTTTGGCACAGATACGCAGTATTTT
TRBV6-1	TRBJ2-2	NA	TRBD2	CASSAMRGATNTGELFF	TGTGCCAGCAGTGCGATGCGGGGGGCCACGAACACCGGGGAGCTGTTTTTT
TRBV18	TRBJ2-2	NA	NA	CASSETGIPGELFF	TGTGCCAGCTCAGAAACAGGGATTCCCGGGGAGCTGTTTTTT
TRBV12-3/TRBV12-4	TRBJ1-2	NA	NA	CASSLGRGYTF	TGTGCCAGCAGTTTGGGGCGCGGCTACACCTTC
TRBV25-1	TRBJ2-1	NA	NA	CASSDPSDPSSYNEQFF	TGTGCCAGCAGTGACCCTAGCGACCCTAGCTCCTACAATGAGCAGTTCTTC
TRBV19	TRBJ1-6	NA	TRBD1	CASSLTGTDNSPLHF	TGTGCCAGTAGTCTCACCGGGACAGATAATTCACCCCTCCACTTT
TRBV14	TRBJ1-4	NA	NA	CASSQDEGWKLFF	TGTGCCAGCAGCCAAGATGAGGGTTGGAAACTGTTTTTT